This is a list of T cell receptor beta chains from one sample in a study of shared clonotypes between healthy human individuals. Profiling relied on immunoSEQ multiplex PCR, and the TCRdb table lists in-frame clones only, not all of them. Among a few million clones listed, 90% to 97% were seen once. Source material: naive CD4+ T cells sorted from blood. The receptors here all came from a man younger than 35 in good health. CDR3s include the opening cysteine and the closing phenylalanine or tryptophan. Fields, in order: CDR3 protein, CDR3 DNA, clone size, J gene, D gene, V gene. The D gene is left open where the match is weak. Not every row has a clone size; where given, it reads once, few, many or a size class.

CDR3aa: CASSGSTGPNEKLFF
CDR3nt: TGCGCCAGCAGCGGGTCGACAGGCCCAAATGAAAAACTGTTTTTT
abundance: NA
j_gene: TRBJ1-4
d_gene: NA
v_gene: TRBV5-1

CDR3aa: CAWTHPPGSRGTQYF
CDR3nt: TGTGCCTGGACCCACCCGCCCGGTTCCCGGGGGACCCAGTACTTC
abundance: NA
j_gene: TRBJ2-5
d_gene: NA
v_gene: TRBV30

CDR3aa: CASSSPGTGPGYTF
CDR3nt: TGTGCCAGCAGTTCGCCCGGGACAGGACCTGGCTACACCTTC
abundance: NA
j_gene: TRBJ1-2
d_gene: TRBD1
v_gene: TRBV28

CDR3aa: CASSQDPPWRDRNTEAFF
CDR3nt: TGCGCCAGCAGCCAAGATCCCCCTTGGAGGGACAGGAACACTGAAGCTTTCTTT
abundance: NA
j_gene: TRBJ1-1
d_gene: TRBD1
v_gene: TRBV4-3

CDR3aa: CASSLGQLNEKLFF
CDR3nt: TGTGCCAGCAGCTTGGGGCAACTTAATGAAAAACTGTTTTTT
abundance: NA
j_gene: TRBJ1-4
d_gene: NA
v_gene: TRBV5-5

CDR3aa: CASSSSGTSMNTEAFF
CDR3nt: TGTGCCAGCAGCTCCTCAGGAACCAGCATGAACACTGAAGCTTTCTTT
abundance: NA
j_gene: TRBJ1-1
d_gene: NA
v_gene: TRBV5-4

CDR3aa: CASSESRAGGTDTQYF
CDR3nt: TGCGCCAGCAGTGAGTCGAGGGCAGGGGGCACAGATACGCAGTATTTT
abundance: NA
j_gene: TRBJ2-3
d_gene: NA
v_gene: TRBV10-1

CDR3aa: CASSNQPGPNEKLFF
CDR3nt: TGCGCCAGCAGCAACCAGCCGGGCCCAAATGAAAAACTGTTTTTT
abundance: NA
j_gene: TRBJ1-4
d_gene: NA
v_gene: TRBV5-1

CDR3aa: CASSLGLAGRQETQYF
CDR3nt: TGCGCCAGCAGCCTAGGACTAGCAGGGCGTCAAGAGACCCAGTACTTC
abundance: once
j_gene: TRBJ2-5
d_gene: TRBD2
v_gene: TRBV5-1

CDR3aa: CASSPIDRGASPLHF
CDR3nt: TGTGCCAGCAGCCCCATCGACAGGGGTGCTTCACCCCTCCACTTT
abundance: few
j_gene: TRBJ1-6
d_gene: TRBD1
v_gene: TRBV11-2

CDR3aa: CASSQAQGVGEKLFF
CDR3nt: TGCGCCAGCAGCCAAGCCCAGGGAGTAGGTGAAAAACTGTTTTTT
abundance: NA
j_gene: TRBJ1-4
d_gene: NA
v_gene: TRBV4-1

CDR3aa: CASKPTETNYGYTF
CDR3nt: TGCGCCAGCAAACCCACTGAGACTAACTATGGCTACACCTTC
abundance: NA
j_gene: TRBJ1-2
d_gene: NA
v_gene: TRBV5-1

CDR3aa: CASVIGQSSGNTIYF
CDR3nt: TGTGCCAGCGTAATCGGACAGTCCTCTGGAAACACCATATATTTT
abundance: NA
j_gene: TRBJ1-3
d_gene: NA
v_gene: TRBV6-1

CDR3aa: CASSLTVPSTEAFF
CDR3nt: TGTGCCAGCAGCCTAACAGTGCCGAGCACTGAAGCTTTCTTT
abundance: NA
j_gene: TRBJ1-1
d_gene: NA
v_gene: TRBV11-2

CDR3aa: CASRQLASNTGELFF
CDR3nt: TGTGCCAGCAGACAACTAGCCTCGAACACCGGGGAGCTGTTTTTT
abundance: NA
j_gene: TRBJ2-2
d_gene: NA
v_gene: TRBV2

CDR3aa: CASKSGGEGSYEQYF
CDR3nt: TGTGCCAGCAAGTCAGGCGGGGAGGGATCCTACGAGCAGTACTTC
abundance: once
j_gene: TRBJ2-7
d_gene: TRBD2
v_gene: TRBV6-1

CDR3aa: CASSPRSGQVGNTEAFF
CDR3nt: TGTGCCAGCAGCCCTCGATCCGGACAGGTAGGTAACACTGAAGCTTTCTTT
abundance: NA
j_gene: TRBJ1-1
d_gene: NA
v_gene: TRBV21-1

CDR3aa: CASSSRQGYADTQYF
CDR3nt: TGTGCCAGCAGCTCCCGACAGGGGTACGCAGATACGCAGTATTTT
abundance: once
j_gene: TRBJ2-3
d_gene: TRBD1
v_gene: TRBV7-9

CDR3aa: CASTTLGGYEQYF
CDR3nt: TGTGCCAGCACCACCCTGGGGGGTTACGAGCAGTACTTC
abundance: NA
j_gene: TRBJ2-7
d_gene: NA
v_gene: TRBV6-5

CDR3aa: CASSRPGSTEAFF
CDR3nt: TGTGCCAGCAGCCGCCCAGGGTCGACTGAAGCTTTCTTT
abundance: once
j_gene: TRBJ1-1
d_gene: NA
v_gene: TRBV28